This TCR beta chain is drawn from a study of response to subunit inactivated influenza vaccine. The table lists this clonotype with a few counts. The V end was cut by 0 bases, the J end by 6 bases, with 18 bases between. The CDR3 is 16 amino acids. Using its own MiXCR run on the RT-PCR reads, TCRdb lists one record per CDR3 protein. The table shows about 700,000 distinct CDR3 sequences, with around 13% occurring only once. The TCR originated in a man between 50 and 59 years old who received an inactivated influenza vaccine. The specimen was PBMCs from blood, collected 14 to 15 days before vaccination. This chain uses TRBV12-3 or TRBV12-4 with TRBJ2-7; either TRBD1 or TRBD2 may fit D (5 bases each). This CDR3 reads CASSLASGLGVVEQYF. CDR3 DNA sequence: TGTGCCAGCAGTTTAGCCTCGGGCCTGGGGGTAGTCGAGCAGTACTTC.